A single sample gave rise to the 2 T cell receptor beta chains below, sequenced in a study of shared clonotypes between healthy human individuals (TCRdb year 2020). The library was prepared using the immunoSEQ multiplex PCR assay. Imported from immuneACCESS, the table was reduced by TCRdb to in-frame sequences with V and J called. These copies leave out some clones; in studies compared against another copy, an unresolved V gene accounts for under half, and the cause of the remainder is not known. The sample table lists about 1.9 million clones, roughly 93% of them with a count of one. The ten largest clones take up more than 1.5% of the sample. For the CD8 naive samples, CD45RO-negative cells were positively selected for CCR7, yielding a CD45RA+CCR7+ population from which TemRA cells were excluded. Sample: naive CD8+ T cells from PBMCs. The cell subset or site label here, explained by the study, means: CD45RA+CCR7+. The receptors shown here come from a man between 18 and 35 years old in good health. Some clones in this sample may be carry-over from other donors' samples.

This chain links TRBV19 with TRBJ1-4; D call uncertain. This CDR3 region has 14 residues. V lost 1 base, J lost 8 bases, and 11 bases lay in between. In germline, CDR1 is LNHDA, CDR2 SQIVND (reference sequence). CDR3 region: CASSIGLIQEKLFF. The DNA of the CDR3 is TGTGCCAGTAGTATAGGCCTTATACAGGAAAAACTGTTTTTT. Based on the CDR3 plus reference TRBV19 and TRBJ1-4, the full variable domain is DGGITQSPKYLFRKEGQNVTLSCEQNLNHDAMYWYRQDPGQGLRLIYYSQIVNDFQKGDIAEGYSVSREKKESFPLTVTSAQKNPTAFYLCASSIGLIQEKLFFGSGTQLSVL.

This clone was found once. CDR3 region: CASSLTQGSYEQYF. The CDR3 DNA sequence: TGTGCCAGCAGCTTAACACAGGGGTCCTACGAGCAGTACTTC. The rearrangement links TRBV7-2 to TRBJ2-7, with TRBD1 matching 7 bases. The CDR3 runs 14 residues. Germline V gives CDR1 SGHTA, CDR2 FQGNSA. Germline trimming cut 2 bases from V and 1 base from J; bases unmatched to any gene: 2.